The 9 T cell receptor beta chains in this list originate from one sample, sequenced in a study of cytomegalovirus exposure and HLA in healthy donors. Measured with immunoSEQ multiplex PCR; TCRdb has only the in-frame clones, and not every one. The table shows tens of thousands of clones, with 75% to 90% occurring only once. Sample: PBMCs. The receptor source for this set is a woman aged 18-30 years in good health and CMV-seronegative.

This chain joins TRBV10-1 and TRBJ1-5; 7 bases are a match to TRBD1. The CDR3 contains 13 residues. Per germline, CDR1 WNHNN and CDR2 SYGVQD (reference sequence). Unmatched junction bases numbered 3, after V lost 5 bases and J lost 5 bases. CDR3 DNA: TGCGCCAGCAGTCGTCAGGGGGATCAGCCCCAGCATTTT. Protein product: CASSRQGDQPQHF.

The chain joins TRBV28 to TRBJ2-7; 12 positions match TRBD2. J was trimmed by 7 bases and V by 5 bases; bases with no gene match: 27. The CDR3 is 21 residues long. CDR1 and CDR2 (germline): MDHEN, SYDVKM. As DNA, the CDR3 is TGTGCCAGCAGTCGAGGACTAGCGGGACCGAGTAGTGGGCCCGCTCAACGGGAGCAGTACTTC. This sequence encodes CASSRGLAGPSSGPAQREQYF.

The chain joins TRBV19 to TRBJ1-2; TRBD1 matches 9 bases. CDR1 and CDR2 from the germline V gene are LNHDA and SQIVND (reference sequence). V lost 4 bases and J lost 1; bases outside the gene matches: 7. The CDR3 has 16 residues. CDR3 in DNA: TGTGCCAGTAGTAGCTCTCGGACAGGGGATAACTATGGCTACACCTTC. Translating gives CASSSSRTGDNYGYTF.

J is TRBJ2-3 and V is TRBV5-6; 8 bases map to TRBD1. The V segment lost 5 bases and the J segment 0 bases; nucleotides outside the gene matches: 5. Germline V gives CDR1 SGHDT, CDR2 YYEEEE. This CDR3 has 15 amino acids. The CDR3 region is CASSPGQGSTDTQYF. The CDR3 bases are TGTGCCAGCAGTCCAGGACAGGGTAGCACAGATACGCAGTATTTT.

The chain joins TRBV9 to TRBJ2-3; 9 bases are shared with TRBD2. From germline, CDR1 is SGDLS and CDR2 YYNGEE. V lost 4 bases and J lost 4; bases outside the gene matches: 10. The CDR3 has 16 amino acids. CDR3 bases: TGTGCCAGCAGCCCCACGGGCGGGGGGGCTGCAGATACGCAGTATTTT. It specifies CASSPTGGGAADTQYF.

This chain links TRBV19 with TRBJ2-2; 7 bases agree with TRBD2. CDR1 is LNHDA, CDR2 SQIVND, per germline (reference sequence). The CDR3 has 15 amino acids. Unmatched junction bases numbered 7, after V lost 5 bases and J lost 4 bases. This chain's CDR3 is CASSRGEGLTGELFF. CDR3 nucleotide sequence: TGTGCCAGTAGTCGGGGGGAGGGCCTCACCGGGGAGCTGTTTTTT.

This clone was detected only once. V gene TRBV10-3 combines with J gene TRBJ2-5; a weak D match, TRBD1 (6 bases). V was pared by 11 bases and J by 0 bases, with 13 bases between. CDR3 length: 13 residues. Germline assignment: CDR1 ENHRY and CDR2 SYGVKD. CDR3 nucleotides: TGTGCCGCCACCGGGACAAACCAAGAGACCCAGTACTTC. As protein: CAATGTNQETQYF.

This chain joins TRBV27 and TRBJ2-5; D unclear. This CDR3 spans 14 amino acids. Germline CDR1 and CDR2: MNHEY and SMNVEV (reference sequence). V gave up 3 bases and J gave up 4 bases, with 12 bases separating them. CDR3 DNA: TGTGCCAGCAGTTTTGATAGCAATATAGAGACCCAGTACTTC. Translated: CASSFDSNIETQYF.

This clone occurred once. The gene calls are TRBV21-1 and TRBJ2-3; the table calls TRBD1, which could not be checked here. TRBV21-1 is a documented pseudogene. This CDR3 is 12 amino acids long. CDR3 loop: CASSKYRDTQYF. CDR3 sequence (DNA): TGTGCCAGCAGCAAATACAGAGATACGCAGTATTTT.